Listed below are T cell receptor beta chains from one sample, sequenced in a study of cytotoxic CD8 clonotypes in ibrutinib-treated CLL. Clones were sequenced by immunoSEQ multiplex PCR, and TCRdb holds only the in-frame ones, with some missing. The table shows 300,000 or so clones, with over 55% occurring only once. The material was PBMCs, obtained after 36 months of ibrutinib treatment. These receptors all stem from a human donor with chronic lymphocytic leukemia. Each CDR3 is given with its conserved first and last residue. D genes are given only for firm matches. Where a row states a size, it is once, few, many or the class of an expanded clone; other rows omit it.

size	D	V	J	DNA	CDR3
few	-	TRBV27	TRBJ1-2	TGTGCCAGCCGCGACAGGACTTTGAATGGCTACACCTTC	CASRDRTLNGYTF
once	-	TRBV29-1	TRBJ2-1	TGCAGCGTTGGGATCAGGGGTGAGCAGTTCTTC	CSVGIRGEQFF
once	TRBD1	TRBV2	TRBJ1-5	TGTGCCAGCAGGGAAATCAGGGGGCCGAGCAATCAGCCCCAGCATTTT	CASREIRGPSNQPQHF
-	-	TRBV9	TRBJ1-5	TGTGCCAGCAGCGTATCCCCTTCGGGCAATCAGCCCCAGCATTTT	CASSVSPSGNQPQHF
-	TRBD1	TRBV4-1	TRBJ2-1	TGCGCCAGCAGCCAACATGACAGGGGCTCAGCCTACAATGAGCAGTTCTTC	CASSQHDRGSAYNEQFF
-	-	TRBV18	TRBJ2-5	TGTGCCAGCTCACGGGGCCTCGGGCTTCCCGAGTCGGAGACCCAGTACTTC	CASSRGLGLPESETQYF
-	-	TRBV4-3	TRBJ2-2	TGCGCCAGCAGCCAACTGATAGGGACGACGGGGACCGGGGAGCTGTTTTTT	CASSQLIGTTGTGELFF
few	-	TRBV5-1	TRBJ1-4	TGCGCCAGCAAGGGAGGCCCAACTAATGAAAAACTGTTTTTT	CASKGGPTNEKLFF
few	TRBD1	TRBV13	TRBJ1-1	TGTGCCTCATCGGACAGGTACGGTGAAGCTTTCTTT	CASSDRYGEAFF
few	TRBD1	TRBV4-2	TRBJ2-7	TGTGCCAGCAGTCGTGTCCCGGGACAGGGCACCGAGCAGTACTTC	CASSRVPGQGTEQYF
-	-	TRBV2	TRBJ1-3	TGTGCCAGCAGTGAACGGGACAGAAACACCATATATTTT	CASSERDRNTIYF